The rows below give T cell receptor beta chains drawn from one sample of a study of T cells in Graves' hyperthyroidism and ophthalmopathy. TCRdb called the multiplex PCR reads again in MiXCR, with one record for every CDR3 protein. The table has 330,000 or so distinct CDR3 sequences, approximately 19% seen once; the top ten hold under 45%. Sequenced material: blood. The receptors were sampled from a man aged 45-65 years with Graves' ophthalmopathy. Each CDR3 is given with its conserved first and last residue.

TRBV7-2	TRBJ2-1	CASSYPRTSGRSSYNEQFF
TRBV6-6	TRBJ1-1	CASSYSRGPTEAFF
TRBV2	TRBJ1-6	CASSPGRLYNSPLHF
TRBV20-1	TRBJ2-7	CSAKLGLAGRGQEQYF
TRBV28	TRBJ2-7	CAYSGGGAYEQYF
TRBV7-9	TRBJ2-6	CASSNMDSFSGANVLTF
TRBV10-3	TRBJ2-7	CAISELRQAGSYEQYF
TRBV29-1	TRBJ2-3	CSDLGTSGSTDTQYF
TRBV11-3	TRBJ2-2	CASSLVATGELFF
TRBV28	TRBJ1-5	CASSLIGPNSNQPQHF
TRBV5-1	TRBJ2-7	CASSSSLRDEDYEQYF
TRBV6-5	TRBJ2-5	CASSYRQTQYF
TRBV5-8	TRBJ1-3	CASSVPRALLNTIYF
TRBV20-1	TRBJ1-6	CSARDVDSPLHF
TRBV20-1	TRBJ2-1	CSAREGLYSYNEQFF
TRBV18	TRBJ1-4	CASSPPSAANEKLFF
TRBV2	TRBJ2-1	CASSDRRGRSGEQFF
TRBV15	TRBJ2-2	CATSENTGELFF
TRBV30	TRBJ2-5	CACREETQYF
TRBV6-6	TRBJ2-5	CASSYQGTVQETQYF
TRBV19	TRBJ2-2	CASSLGRGGELFF
TRBV6-2/TRBV6-3	TRBJ2-7	CASSWATSAYEQYF
TRBV11-2	TRBJ1-2	CASSLVGGRDGYTF
TRBV7-3	TRBJ2-1	CASSFRLAGYNEQFF
TRBV24-1	TRBJ2-1	CATSDPGPGRQFF
TRBV7-9	TRBJ2-5	CASSSQGTSGTQYF
TRBV4-2	TRBJ1-3	CASSQEDRAGNTIYF
TRBV6-2/TRBV6-3	TRBJ2-7	CASSYSSGEQYF
TRBV6-1	TRBJ1-6	CASRIGGSPLHF
TRBV12-3/TRBV12-4	TRBJ2-3	CASSFPTGSSSTDTQYF
TRBV19	TRBJ2-3	CASSIGGQGDTDTQYF
TRBV5-1	TRBJ2-7	CASSIDPGQVYEQYF
TRBV20-1	TRBJ2-3	CSAPLAGGDTQYF
TRBV2	TRBJ2-3	CASNLAGGGTDTQYF
TRBV24-1	TRBJ2-1	CATSGYRRNEQFF
TRBV15	TRBJ1-5	CATSRDNQPQHF
TRBV20-1	TRBJ2-1	CSATGLAGGEGEQFF
TRBV3-1	TRBJ2-1	CASSQEGLAGVPEQFF
TRBV6-1	TRBJ1-6	CASSPTGTNSPLHF
TRBV20-1	TRBJ1-5	CSAQRDQPQHF
TRBV20-1	TRBJ2-7	CSAKPPGTSSGYEQYF
TRBV10-3	TRBJ1-6	CAIQSDYNSPLHF
TRBV2	TRBJ2-3	CASRGDSTDTQYF
TRBV11-2	TRBJ2-5	CASSLDPAGLKYF
TRBV19	TRBJ2-1	CASSGGGSTYNEQFF
TRBV2	TRBJ2-7	CASSYSSGSRYEQYF
TRBV5-5	TRBJ1-5	CASSLAISGQGRQPQHF
TRBV6-5	TRBJ2-1	CASSYSLAGVNEQFF
TRBV30	TRBJ2-5	CAWSGTSGRVETQYF
TRBV28	TRBJ2-7	CASSLGTGGHYEQYF
TRBV5-1	TRBJ2-2	CASSIGLASTGELFF
TRBV25-1	TRBJ2-3	CASSESLVGDTQYF
TRBV5-4	TRBJ2-7	CASSSQGYVQYF
TRBV10-3	TRBJ2-6	CASSHGQLTGANVLTF
TRBV19	TRBJ1-5	CASSTKWTGDQPQHF
TRBV5-1	TRBJ2-2	CASSPSTGTGELFF
TRBV9	TRBJ2-2	CASSVRLAGEKNTGELFF
TRBV28	TRBJ2-1	CASSLFGVRGYNEQFF
TRBV20-1	TRBJ1-2	CSKTGTGDGYTF
TRBV18	TRBJ2-5	CASSPTQETQYF